Listed here is a single T cell receptor (beta chain). V was clipped by 5 bases and J by 5 bases, with 18 bases between them. The V gene's germline CDR1 is SGHAT and CDR2 FQDESV (reference sequence). CDR3 length equals 16 residues. These data belong to a study of blood T cell repertoires in COVID-19. About the research overall: Acute-phase and convalescent COVID-19 samples originated in the United States, Italy and Spain.

In the source study's methods: Cell counts per sample came from amplifying reference gene primers. Measured with immunoSEQ multiplex PCR; TCRdb has only the in-frame clones, and not every one. V and J calls and clone size are as listed in that table; D and trimming were resolved from the DNA. The sample has about 280,000 clones, approximately 86% seen once. This clonotype was obtained from a woman in her 70s with COVID-19, enrolled during active disease. The material sequenced was peripheral blood. This chain joins TRBV11-1 and TRBJ2-2; D is perhaps TRBD2 (6 bases). The DNA of the CDR3 is TGTGCCAGCAGCCCCGGAGGGCGGGGTAGAACCGGGGAGCTGTTTTTT. It codes for CASSPGGRGRTGELFF.